This is a list of T cell receptor beta chains from one sample in a study of blood T cell repertoires in COVID-19. The data were produced by immunoSEQ multiplex PCR, yet TCRdb's version contains in-frame clones alone and is incomplete. This sample yields 390,000 or so clones, of which 70% to 90% are seen a single time; around 3% belongs to the top ten. The sample consisted of peripheral blood. The receptor set was obtained from a woman aged 25 to 39 with COVID-19, enrolled during active disease. The CDR3 runs from the conserved cysteine through the conserved F or W. D genes are given only for firm matches. A row's size may be missing; if present it is once, few, many or a size class.

abundance: .
v_gene: TRBV7-9
len: 14
j_gene: TRBJ1-3
d_gene: .
CDR3aa: CASSLAGAGNTIYF
CDR3nt: TGTGCCAGCAGCTTAGCAGGGGCGGGAAACACCATATATTTT

abundance: .
v_gene: TRBV18
len: 15
j_gene: TRBJ2-1
d_gene: .
CDR3aa: CASSPGLADYNEQFF
CDR3nt: TGTGCCAGCTCACCGGGCCTGGCCGACTACAATGAGCAGTTCTTC

abundance: few
v_gene: TRBV18
len: 15
j_gene: TRBJ2-1
d_gene: TRBD2
CDR3aa: CASSLTSVRGDEQFF
CDR3nt: TGTGCCAGCTCCCTTACTAGCGTGAGGGGCGATGAGCAGTTCTTC

abundance: .
v_gene: TRBV27
len: 13
j_gene: TRBJ2-7
d_gene: .
CDR3aa: CASSHDNTYEQYF
CDR3nt: TGTGCCAGCAGTCACGACAATACCTACGAGCAGTACTTC

abundance: .
v_gene: TRBV2
len: 14
j_gene: TRBJ2-5
d_gene: TRBD1
CDR3aa: CASIRTGVGETQYF
CDR3nt: TGTGCCAGCATCAGGACAGGGGTTGGGGAGACCCAGTACTTC

abundance: .
v_gene: TRBV19
len: 16
j_gene: TRBJ2-7
d_gene: TRBD1
CDR3aa: CASSTLPGQQLYEQYF
CDR3nt: TGTGCCAGTAGTACGTTACCGGGACAGCAGCTCTACGAGCAGTACTTC

abundance: few
v_gene: TRBV25-1
len: 16
j_gene: TRBJ1-4
d_gene: TRBD1
CDR3aa: CASSEDRGASNEKLFF
CDR3nt: TGTGCCAGCAGTGAAGACAGGGGGGCATCTAATGAAAAACTGTTTTTT

abundance: .
v_gene: TRBV10-3
len: 12
j_gene: TRBJ2-1
d_gene: TRBD2
CDR3aa: CAISSSGNEQFF
CDR3nt: TGTGCCATCAGCTCTAGCGGCAATGAGCAGTTCTTC

abundance: .
v_gene: TRBV5-1
len: 14
j_gene: TRBJ2-3
d_gene: .
CDR3aa: CATHDGTPHGTQYF
CDR3nt: TGCGCCACCCATGACGGGACTCCCCATGGTACGCAGTATTTT

abundance: .
v_gene: TRBV2
len: 14
j_gene: TRBJ2-1
d_gene: .
CDR3aa: CASSDRLIYNEQFF
CDR3nt: TGTGCCAGCAGCGACAGGTTAATATACAATGAGCAGTTCTTC

abundance: .
v_gene: TRBV20-1
len: 14
j_gene: TRBJ1-2
d_gene: .
CDR3aa: CSASYGGQGYGYTF
CDR3nt: TGCAGTGCTAGTTACGGAGGGCAAGGCTATGGCTACACCTTC

abundance: .
v_gene: TRBV30
len: 15
j_gene: TRBJ1-4
d_gene: TRBD1
CDR3aa: CAWSPRTGGGEKLFF
CDR3nt: TGTGCCTGGAGTCCCCGGACAGGGGGCGGTGAAAAACTGTTTTTT

abundance: .
v_gene: TRBV4-1
len: 17
j_gene: TRBJ2-1
d_gene: TRBD2
CDR3aa: CASSLPQLAGGSNEQFF
CDR3nt: TGCGCCAGCAGCCTACCCCAACTAGCGGGAGGGAGCAATGAGCAGTTCTTC

abundance: .
v_gene: TRBV29-1
len: 12
j_gene: TRBJ1-1
d_gene: TRBD1
CDR3aa: CSVAGQDTEAFF
CDR3nt: TGCAGCGTGGCTGGACAGGACACTGAAGCTTTCTTT

abundance: .
v_gene: TRBV5-4
len: 12
j_gene: TRBJ1-2
d_gene: .
CDR3aa: CASSFPEYGYTF
CDR3nt: TGTGCCAGCAGCTTTCCAGAATATGGCTACACCTTC

abundance: .
v_gene: TRBV10-1
len: 15
j_gene: TRBJ2-1
d_gene: TRBD2
CDR3aa: CASSEMVAGYNEQFF
CDR3nt: TGCGCCAGCAGTGAGATGGTAGCGGGGTACAATGAGCAGTTCTTC